The clone carrying this T cell receptor beta chain has at least ten counts. Antigen specificity is unknown. This sample stems from a study of metastatic and nonmetastatic thyroid tumors. As for the study in general: Repertoires from malignant and benign thyroid patients were compared across blood and tumor or nodule tissue. Study results and limitations: Significantly higher TCR beta diversity was reportedly seen in malignant thyroid tumors than benign nodules, in blood and tumor.

There were no patients who had received any treatment before thyroid surgery. Original methodology: A classifier of distant metastasis in papillary thyroid cancer was built from CDR3 differences (across clinicopathological groups). TCRdb reprocessed the PCR reads using MiXCR. TCRdb's processing, not the authors', yielded these V and J calls. The table has more than 35,000 clones, approximately 12% seen once. The CDR3 extends over 13 amino acids. The germline V gene encodes CDR1 MDHEN and CDR2 SYDVKM. Trimming removed 5 bases from V and 3 bases from J, with 10 bases in between. J is TRBJ2-5 and V is TRBV28; the D gene is possibly TRBD1 (5 bases). The sequencing input was blood. The source is a female donor with papillary thyroid cancer or a benign thyroid nodule (not recorded which). Some clones in this sample may be carry-over from other donors' samples. The CDR3 is CASSRGREETQYF. The CDR3 DNA reads TGTGCCAGCAGTAGAGGCAGGGAAGAGACCCAGTACTTC.